This T cell receptor (beta chain) was recovered during a study of cytomegalovirus exposure and HLA in healthy donors. In the PCR, 60 Vbeta and 13 Jbeta primers were used. Libraries were prepared by immunoSEQ multiplex PCR; TCRdb keeps only in-frame clonotypes and omits some of them. The sample has approximately 180,000 clones, about 69% seen once; the top ten hold about 2.5%. This TCR came from a human donor in good health. What was sequenced was PBMCs.

The CDR3 loop is CASSQKRRRGHETEAFF. Here the CDR3 DNA reads TGCGCCAGCAGCCAAAAAAGGCGCAGGGGGCATGAAACTGAAGCTTTCTTT. This chain connects TRBV4-3 to TRBJ1-1, with 8 bases aligning to TRBD1. V lost 2 bases and J lost 5; bases outside the gene matches: 13. The CDR3 is made up of 17 amino acids. Per the germline V gene, CDR1 is LGHNA and CDR2 is YSLEER.